This TCR beta chain stems from a study of pediatric ulcerative colitis. V lost 2 bases to trimming and J lost 5 bases; unmatched junction nucleotides: 6. There are 15 residues in the CDR3. Germline-derived CDR1 and CDR2 are SEHNR and FQNEAQ (reference sequence). The data were produced by immunoSEQ multiplex PCR, yet TCRdb's version contains in-frame clones alone and is incomplete. This sample has approximately 60,000 clones, with 86% found just once. The receptor was derived from a boy aged 10-17 years with severe ulcerative colitis. The sample was blood. V is TRBV7-9 and J is TRBJ2-5; 9 bases align to TRBD2. The CDR3 region is CASSLLLAGGETQYF. The CDR3 coding sequence is TGTGCCAGCAGCTTATTACTAGCGGGTGGGGAGACCCAGTACTTC.